Below are 11 T cell receptor beta chains sequenced from a single sample in a study of blood T cell repertoires in COVID-19. Repertoires were generated with immunoSEQ multiplex PCR, while TCRdb's copy carries only in-frame clones and drops some. The table shows 100,000 to 110,000 clones, with more than 65% occurring only once. Sequencing was carried out using peripheral blood. Every receptor here comes from a man in his sixties or seventies with active or convalescent COVID-19.

The chain joins TRBV5-4 to TRBJ1-6; D is unclear. CDR3 size: 17 residues. V was cut by 0 bases and J by 0 bases, with 10 bases left in between. Germline V gives CDR1 SGHNT, CDR2 YYREEE (reference sequence). This chain's CDR3 is CASSLDSQSSYNSPLHF. The CDR3 bases are TGTGCCAGCAGCTTGGACAGTCAGAGCTCCTATAATTCACCCCTCCACTTT.

The J gene is TRBJ2-3, the V gene TRBV9; 13 bases map to TRBD2. CDR1 is SGDLS and CDR2 is YYNGEE in the germline V gene. The ends lost 3 bases at V and 2 bases at J; junction bases unmatched: 9. This CDR3 spans 18 amino acids. This CDR3 reads CASSAGTSGALSTDTQYF. CDR3 in DNA: TGTGCCAGCAGCGCGGGGACTAGCGGGGCCCTTTCCACAGATACGCAGTATTTT.

The gene calls are TRBV6-2 or TRBV6-3 and TRBJ1-5, with 9 bases that match TRBD1. Looked up from germline, CDR1 is MNHEY and CDR2 is SVGEGT. V was pared by 2 bases and J by 0 bases, with 5 bases of the junction left unmatched. There are 17 residues in the CDR3. The CDR3 DNA reads TGTGCCAGCAGTTACGAACAGGGGGCCTATAGCAATCAGCCCCAGCATTTT. This gives the protein CASSYEQGAYSNQPQHF.

This sequence joins TRBV9 and TRBJ1-4; D is uncertain. The CDR3 extends over 16 amino acids. Germline V gene data show CDR1 as SGDLS and CDR2 as YYNGEE. Trimming shortened V by 0 bases and J by 0 bases, and 9 bases separated the two germline ends. The CDR3 DNA sequence: TGTGCCAGCAGCGTAGCTACCGGGACAACTAATGAAAAACTGTTTTTT. Amino acid sequence: CASSVATGTTNEKLFF.

The chain has TRBV4-3 and TRBJ1-2; 7 bases are shared with TRBD1. Losses at the gene ends were 5 bases for V and 7 bases for J; bases not matched to a gene: 7. There are 13 residues in the CDR3. Germline V gene lookup returns CDR1 LGHNA and CDR2 YSLEER. The CDR3 DNA reads TGCGCCAGCAGCTCCGGGACAGATACTGGCTACACCTTC. Protein product: CASSSGTDTGYTF.

There are a few counts of this clone. The chain's CDR3 is CATSEQPGQGNHGYTF. CDR3 sequence (DNA): TGTGCCACCAGTGAACAACCGGGACAGGGGAATCATGGCTACACCTTC. The V call is TRBV24-1, the J call TRBJ1-2; 10 bases match TRBD1. CDR1 and CDR2 from the germline V gene are KGHDR and SFDVKD. Germline trimming cut 4 bases from V and 6 bases from J; bases unmatched to any gene: 10. The CDR3 runs to 16 residues.

The CDR3 loop is CASSPRSGLGGVYEQYF. CDR3 in DNA: TGTGCCAGCAGCCCTAGGTCCGGGCTGGGGGGAGTCTACGAGCAGTACTTC. The rearrangement uses TRBV7-2 and TRBJ2-7; tentatively, D is TRBD2 (6 bases). The CDR3 sequence is 17 residues long. CDR1 is SGHTA and CDR2 is FQGNSA in the germline V gene. V lost 5 bases and J lost 3, with 23 bases in between.

This sequence joins TRBV4-2 and TRBJ2-3, with TRBD2 matching 7 bases. The V segment lost 1 base and the J segment 0 bases; nucleotides outside the gene matches: 7. CDR3 size: 17 residues. The germline V gene has CDR1 LGHNA and CDR2 YNFKEQ. The CDR3 is CASSQGTRGSSTDTQYF. The CDR3 nucleotides read TGTGCCAGCAGCCAAGGGACTAGGGGATCTAGCACAGATACGCAGTATTTT.

The chain combines TRBV3-1 (or the pseudogene TRBV3-2) with TRBJ1-6; 9 positions match TRBD1. V lost 4 bases to trimming and J lost 10 bases; unmatched junction nucleotides: 5. In germline, CDR1 is LGHDT, CDR2 YNNKEL (reference sequence). The CDR3 spans 14 residues. For the CDR3, the DNA is TGTGCCAGCAGCCTCCGGGACAGGGAGTCACCCCTCCACTTT. The encoded protein is CASSLRDRESPLHF.

This clone appeared once. The V and J genes are TRBV9 and TRBJ2-7; 16 bases match TRBD2. This CDR3 contains 18 residues. The trim removed 3 bases at V and 2 bases at J, leaving 8 bases unmatched. Germline CDR1 reads SGDLS; CDR2 reads YYNGEE. CDR3 in amino acids: CASSAGTSGGALTYEQYF. The CDR3 nucleotides read TGTGCCAGCAGCGCCGGGACTAGCGGGGGGGCTTTAACCTACGAGCAGTACTTC.

The gene calls are TRBV5-8 and TRBJ2-7, with D tentatively TRBD2 (5 bases). With 0 bases removed from V and 3 bases from J, the gap between germline ends came to 16 bases. Germline-derived CDR1 and CDR2 are SGHTS and YDEGEE. The CDR3 spans 16 residues. CDR3 residues: CASSLGGSDNYYEQYF. CDR3 DNA sequence: TGTGCCAGCAGCTTGGGAGGGAGTGACAATTACTACGAGCAGTACTTC.